Presented here are 5 T cell receptor beta chains from one specimen sequenced in a study of T cell changes during pregnancy in multiple sclerosis. Using immunoSEQ multiplex PCR, the repertoire was profiled, and TCRdb retains in-frame clones only, with some absent. This table holds about 22,000 clones, roughly 90% found once. The material was CD4+ T cells from peripheral blood mononuclear cells, obtained after pregnancy. These receptors were collected from a female donor in good health, enrolled as a control in a pregnancy study.

The rearrangement links TRBV6-6 to TRBJ1-3, with 8 nucleotides matching TRBD1. With V trimmed by 10 bases and J by 1 base, 9 bases remained unmatched. Germline CDR1 is MNHNY and CDR2 is SVGAGI (reference sequence). This CDR3 is 15 amino acids long. CDR3 residues: CATDRGKGSGNTIYF. The CDR3 bases are TGTGCCACCGACAGGGGAAAGGGGTCTGGAAACACCATATATTTT.

About this clone: This sample includes further DNA sequences coding for the same CDR3. The rearrangement joins TRBV5-6 to TRBJ1-6; D gene unclear. V shed 0 bases and J shed 0 bases, with 4 bases lying between them. The CDR3 runs to 15 residues. Germline values: CDR1 SGHDT, CDR2 YYEEEE. The CDR3 nucleotides read TGTGCCAGCAGCTTGGGCAGCTCCTATAATTCACCCCTCCACTTT. This gives the protein CASSLGSSYNSPLHF.

The gene calls are TRBV30 and TRBJ1-6; D unclear. The CDR3 spans 13 residues. Trimming took off 1 base at V and 9 bases at J, with 10 bases between the two ends. The germline CDR1 and CDR2 sequences are GTSNPN and SVGIG (reference sequence). DNA of the CDR3: TGTGCCTGGAGTGGGGAAGCGGGTTCACCCCTCCACTTT. This translates into CAWSGEAGSPLHF.

CDR3 sequence: CASSLAWTDNEQFF. DNA of the CDR3: TGTGCCAGTAGTCTCGCTTGGACAGACAATGAGCAGTTCTTC. V gene TRBV19 combines with J gene TRBJ2-1, with D perhaps matching TRBD1 (6 bases). Trimming stripped 5 bases from V and 5 bases from J, with 13 bases between. This CDR3 contains 14 residues. Germline values: CDR1 LNHDA, CDR2 SQIVND (reference sequence).

V is TRBV5-1 and J is TRBJ2-7, with TRBD2 matching 11 bases. V was clipped by 2 bases and J by 6 bases; unmatched bases: 7. Germline CDR1 and CDR2: SGHRS and YFSETQ. There are 15 residues in the CDR3. CDR3 loop: CASSLLAGASVEQYF. As DNA, the CDR3 is TGCGCCAGCAGCTTACTAGCGGGAGCGTCGGTCGAGCAGTACTTC.